This T cell receptor (beta chain) was recorded in a study of Ad26.COV2.S vaccination and SARS-CoV-2 variants (dated by TCRdb to about 2021). Looking at the study overall: Donors in the vaccine arm were drawn from COV1001, a multicentre, randomized, double-blind, placebo-controlled phase I-IIa trial testing Ad26.COV2.S in healthy adults. The specificity and breadth of SARS-CoV-2-reactive T cell receptors after Ad26.COV2.S vaccination were assessed by TCRbeta repertoire sequencing. Throughout the experiments and outcome assessment, investigators stayed blinded to trial group allocation. The TCR-sequenced set comprised approximately 30 samples: around 20 Ad26.COV2.S vaccine recipients, 5 placebo recipients and 8 SARS-CoV-2 convalescent individuals. Trial participants were randomized into five groups of five: low-dose or high-dose Ad26.COV2.S given once or twice, or placebo on both occasions. Ad26.COV2.S was administered intramuscularly at 5 x 10^10 or 1 x 10^11 viral particles, either as a single shot or as two shots given 56 days apart. Study-level results and caveats: The authors noted that the TCR breadth and depth analyses may have underestimated total T cell responses. Vaccine and placebo recipients had similar non-spike TCR breadth, a finding consistent with the vaccine containing only spike. After vaccination, spike-specific CD8+ and CD4+ T cell responses were reported to show substantial breadth. The study lacked the statistical power to compare responses across vaccine doses or regimens. Ad26.COV2.S recipients had higher spike-specific TCR breadth than placebo recipients (P = 0.0014).

The immunoSEQ Assay was used to sequence TCRbeta CDR3 regions. After extraction, genomic DNA underwent amplification by bias-controlled multiplex PCR, followed by high-throughput sequencing. Regarding the original processing steps: To quantify the absolute abundance of every unique TCRbeta CDR3 region, sequences were collapsed and filtered. T cell fraction was estimated by normalizing TCRbeta template counts to usable DNA, with usable DNA measured through amplification of reference genes found in all nucleated cells. Repertoire TCRs were annotated as SARS-CoV-2-specific by exact matching of V gene, CDR3 amino acid sequence and J gene to a known reactive TCR set. The reference SARS-CoV-2 TCR set was obtained from MIRA and was filtered for enrichment in COVID-19-positive ImmuneCODE repertoires, whereby public or cross-reactive TCRs were removed. Using the MIRA antigens, annotated TCRs were further analysed by specific ORF or by position within an ORF. Breadth was defined as the number of annotated unique rearrangements divided by the total number of unique productive rearrangements, and depth was defined as the summed frequency of the annotated unique rearrangements. Two-sided Wilcoxon rank-sum tests were applied when comparing TCR breadth between groups. TCRdb took over this immuneACCESS table, retaining in-frame rearrangements with V and J assigned. Such tables are incomplete; in checked studies, under half of the missing clones stem from an unresolved V gene, and the remainder is unexplained. D and trimming were read from the DNA, whereas the V and J calls and clone size are those reported in that table. This sample gives about 410,000 clones in total; 92% of them show up just once. Over 1.5% of the sample lies in the top ten.

The CDR3 starts with the cysteine, ends with the phenylalanine, and has 14 residues. Only CDR3 DNA remains: 42 bases, in frame from the first base. Trimming accounts for 8 bases at V and 8 bases at J, while the number of junction bases matched to no gene is 10. Looking up the germline V gene yields CDR1 SGHRS and CDR2 YFSETQ. What the treatment or condition label conveys for this sample: roughly 20 received Ad26.COV2.S at low or high dose, single or two shots; roughly 5 received placebo; per-sample allocation not given. For vaccine and placebo recipients, repertoires were sequenced using samples collected on day 63 after the first injection. Cohort 1b enrolled 25 to 30 adults aged 18-55 years at a single site in Boston, USA, between 29 July and 7 August 2020. Ad26.COV2.S was a replication-incompetent adenovirus type 26 vector expressing a prefusion-stabilized SARS-CoV-2 spike protein from the original Wuhan strain.

A remark on this clone: This receptor's antigen is unknown. Base-call qualities are not available, and no considerably larger clone is one nucleotide away.

The V and J segments used are TRBV5-1 and TRBJ1-6; TRBD1 matches 7 bases in the middle. The sample was peripheral blood, taken in a trial of Ad26.COV2.S vaccine versus placebo. The receptor was isolated from a person between 18 and 65 years old who received the Ad26.COV2.S COVID-19 vaccine or a placebo. DNA sequence: TGCGCCAGTTCGATAGGGGGCTTTGATTCACCCCTCCACTTT. It translates as CASSIGGFDSPLHF.